This T cell receptor beta chain is from a study of synovial regulatory T cells in juvenile arthritis. Points from the study as a whole: Inflammation-associated Treg cells in blood had less TCR diversity than the remaining blood Treg cells. Across patients, iaTreg TCR repertoires were mostly private, partly shared with synovial Teff and blood CPL.

On this clone: Its antigen is currently unknown.

Donors were more than 9 juvenile idiopathic arthritis patients with active disease. Assay used: immunoSEQ multiplex PCR; TCRdb lists only in-frame clones, some missing. Seen in this sample are 10,000 or so clones; the ten most common clones hold about 2%. The germline gives CDR1 SSHAT, CDR2 FNYEAQ (reference sequence). This CDR3 contains 13 residues. No DNA is recorded. Specimen: Treg cells from blood. Sample subset: remaining (HLA-DR-negative) circulating blood Treg cells. The rearrangement links TRBV7-7 to TRBJ2-5. This clonotype was obtained from a donor aged 2-29 years with juvenile idiopathic arthritis. The CDR3 sequence: CASSLGPEETQYF.